These 2 T cell receptor beta chains originate from one sample sequenced in a study of T cell changes during pregnancy in multiple sclerosis. TCRdb's table, derived via immunoSEQ multiplex PCR, lists solely in-frame clones and lacks some. This sample has 85,000 to 120,000 clones, with around 93% found just once. The input for sequencing was peripheral blood, taken after pregnancy. These receptors were collected from a female donor with multiple sclerosis, enrolled in a pregnancy study.

The chain carries TRBV5-1 and TRBJ1-3, with D tentatively TRBD1 (6 bases). The V end lost 1 base, the J end lost 0 bases, and 14 bases lay between the germline ends. The germline gives CDR1 SGHRS, CDR2 YFSETQ. CDR3 length: 17 amino acids. The CDR3 sequence is CASSLYGDTSSGNTIYF. DNA of the CDR3: TGCGCCAGCAGCTTGTATGGGGACACCAGCTCTGGAAACACCATATATTTT.

The chain recombines TRBV19 with TRBJ2-2, with a weak D call TRBD2 (6 bases). Trimming took off 3 bases at V and 6 bases at J, with 11 bases between the two ends. The CDR3 runs to 14 residues. The germline gives CDR1 LNHDA, CDR2 SQIVND (reference sequence). CDR3 sequence reads: CASSMGREAGELFF. The CDR3 nucleotides are TGTGCCAGTAGTATGGGTAGGGAGGCCGGGGAGCTGTTTTTT.